The rows below give T cell receptor beta chains drawn from one sample of a study of OX40 agonist ivuxolimab in advanced cancers. Assay used: immunoSEQ multiplex PCR; TCRdb lists only in-frame clones, some missing. The sample carries tens of thousands of clones, 89% recorded once. The sample here was CD4+ or CD8+ T cells sorted from blood, taken in a trial of the OX40 agonist ivuxolimab. These receptor sequences come from an adult with an advanced solid tumor such as melanoma, head and neck, liver or kidney cancer. The CDR3 runs from the conserved cysteine through the conserved F or W. D genes are given only for firm matches. Clone size is not always given. Where it is, it says once, few, many or a class for expanded clones.

cdr3_nt	cdr3_aa	clone_size	j_call	d_call	v_call
TGCGCCAGCAGCTTGGGGGGCACAGTGTCCTACGAGCAGTACTTC	CASSLGGTVSYEQYF	once	TRBJ2-7	-	TRBV5-1
TGTGCCTGGAGTGAACCAGCCTCTCCGCAGTACTTC	CAWSEPASPQYF	-	TRBJ2-7	-	TRBV30
TGTGCCAGCAGCTTACCCCCGGGACAGATTAATTCACCCCTCCACTTT	CASSLPPGQINSPLHF	-	TRBJ1-6	TRBD1	TRBV7-3
TGTGCCAGTGGCCGGGCCACCGGGGAGCTGTTTTTT	CASGRATGELFF	many	TRBJ2-2	-	TRBV19
TGTGCCTGGAGTGTGTCGGGAGGATTGGCCGGGGAGCTGTTTTTT	CAWSVSGGLAGELFF	-	TRBJ2-2	TRBD2	TRBV30
TGTGCCAGCAGCGGGGGACTAGCGGGAGTATTAGGGCAAGAGACCCAGTACTTC	CASSGGLAGVLGQETQYF	-	TRBJ2-5	TRBD2	TRBV9
TGTGCCAGTTACAGGGGGCGCGGCACTGAAGCTTTCTTT	CASYRGRGTEAFF	-	TRBJ1-1	TRBD1	TRBV19
TGTGCTAGCAGCTTAGCAGCCGGGACTAGTGATGAGCAGTTCTTC	CASSLAAGTSDEQFF	-	TRBJ2-1	TRBD2	TRBV7-7
TGTGCCAGCTCACCAAAAGGGACTGAAGCTTTCTTT	CASSPKGTEAFF	-	TRBJ1-1	-	TRBV18
TGTGCCAGCAGCCCCCTAACGGAGAACACTGAAGCTTTCTTT	CASSPLTENTEAFF	-	TRBJ1-1	-	TRBV9
TGTGCCAGCAGCCAAGTCGTTGGGGTCGACTACACCTTC	CASSQVVGVDYTF	-	TRBJ1-2	-	TRBV7-2
TGTGCCAGCAGCCGCTTAACATCAGGGTACAATTCACCCCTCCACTTT	CASSRLTSGYNSPLHF	-	TRBJ1-6	-	TRBV5-4
TGTGCCAGCAGCCGTAGCGGGAGGATCCCCGGGGAGCTGTTTTTT	CASSRSGRIPGELFF	-	TRBJ2-2	TRBD2	TRBV7-3
TGTGCCAGCAGCGCTCAAACAAGGTTCGGAAACACCATATATTTT	CASSAQTRFGNTIYF	-	TRBJ1-3	-	TRBV2
TGTGCCAGCAGCCCTCGAGGGACAGTGGATTCACCCCTCCACTTT	CASSPRGTVDSPLHF	-	TRBJ1-6	TRBD1	TRBV7-9
TGTGCCAGCAGCCAACAGGGGAAGGTGGTGGAGACCCAGTACTTC	CASSQQGKVVETQYF	-	TRBJ2-5	-	TRBV14
TGTGCCAGCAGCCGCCTAGAGCGCTCTGGAAACACCATATATTTT	CASSRLERSGNTIYF	-	TRBJ1-3	-	TRBV6-5
TGTGCCAGCAGCGTGACAGTGAACACTGAAGCTTTCTTT	CASSVTVNTEAFF	-	TRBJ1-1	-	TRBV9
TGTGCCAGCAATGAACGTTTTTGGCGGGCTACCGCGAACACCGGGGAGCTGTTTTTT	CASNERFWRATANTGELFF	-	TRBJ2-2	-	TRBV28
TGTGCCAGCAGGATTAGCGGCAACTCCTACAATGAGCAGTTCTTC	CASRISGNSYNEQFF	-	TRBJ2-1	-	TRBV2
TGTGCCAGCAGTTTGCCAGGGGCCTACGAGCAGTACTTC	CASSLPGAYEQYF	-	TRBJ2-7	-	TRBV28
TGTGCCAGCAGTCACTCAGGGAGGGGGACTGAAGCTTTCTTT	CASSHSGRGTEAFF	once	TRBJ1-1	-	TRBV25-1
TGTGCCAGCAGTCGGCGGGGGGACCACTATGGCTACACCTTC	CASSRRGDHYGYTF	-	TRBJ1-2	-	TRBV7-9
TGTGCCAGCAGTTACGCTCCGACAGGGTCCACCGAGCAGTACTTC	CASSYAPTGSTEQYF	-	TRBJ2-7	TRBD1	TRBV6-6
TGTGCCAGCAGTGAAACTGAAGCTTTCTTT	CASSETEAFF	-	TRBJ1-1	-	TRBV2
TGTGCCAGCAGCTTGGAGGAGGGCCGTCCCGGCTACACCTTC	CASSLEEGRPGYTF	-	TRBJ1-2	-	TRBV5-5
TGCGCCAGCAGCCAAGATGAACGGGGGAGGGACGGGGAGCTGTTTTTT	CASSQDERGRDGELFF	-	TRBJ2-2	TRBD2	TRBV4-3
TGTGCCAGCAGTTTATTAACGGCTGGCAGGGCCCCCCGCGCTTTCTTT	CASSLLTAGRAPRAFF	-	TRBJ1-1	-	TRBV28
TGTGCCTGGACCGAGAGGGGAAGAGCCGGGGAGCTGTTTTTT	CAWTERGRAGELFF	-	TRBJ2-2	-	TRBV30
TGTGCCAGCAGCTTCAGGCGAGGGGATGAAAAACTGTTTTTT	CASSFRRGDEKLFF	-	TRBJ1-4	-	TRBV7-8
TGCGCCAGCAGCCAGGCCAAAAACTCACAGAACACCGGGGAGCTGTTTTTT	CASSQAKNSQNTGELFF	-	TRBJ2-2	-	TRBV4-3
TGTGCCAGCAGCGTTTCGTCGAACACTGAAGCTTTCTTT	CASSVSSNTEAFF	-	TRBJ1-1	-	TRBV9
TGCGCCAGCAGCTTAACGGGACAGGGGAGGGAAGAGCAGTACTTC	CASSLTGQGREEQYF	-	TRBJ2-7	TRBD1	TRBV5-1
TGTGCCAGCAGCTTGGCGGGCTATGGCTACACCTTC	CASSLAGYGYTF	once	TRBJ1-2	-	TRBV7-3
TGTGCTAGCAGCCCACAGGGGATCACCGGGGAGCTGTTTTTT	CASSPQGITGELFF	once	TRBJ2-2	TRBD1	TRBV7-7
TGTGCCAGCAGTCGACAGGGGAGAGAAAAACTGTTTTTT	CASSRQGREKLFF	-	TRBJ1-4	TRBD1	TRBV11-2
TGTGCCAGCAGCCCTCGACTTAGCGGAGCGAACACCGGGGAGCTGTTTTTT	CASSPRLSGANTGELFF	-	TRBJ2-2	-	TRBV9
TGTGCCAGCTCAATAAGCCAATCACGACCCCAGCATTTT	CASSISQSRPQHF	-	TRBJ1-5	-	TRBV18
TGTGCTAGTGGTTTCGGAGACGGGTATAATTCACCCCTCCACTTT	CASGFGDGYNSPLHF	-	TRBJ1-6	-	TRBV12-5
TGTGCCAGCTCACCACCGGGGGACACCTCTATTGAAGCTTTCTTT	CASSPPGDTSIEAFF	-	TRBJ1-1	-	TRBV18
TGTGCCAGCAGTTACGATAAGGGGGCGGGTGGCTACACCTTC	CASSYDKGAGGYTF	-	TRBJ1-2	TRBD1	TRBV6-5
TGCGCCAGCAGCGGGACAGGAGTATATGGCTACACCTTC	CASSGTGVYGYTF	-	TRBJ1-2	TRBD1	TRBV5-1